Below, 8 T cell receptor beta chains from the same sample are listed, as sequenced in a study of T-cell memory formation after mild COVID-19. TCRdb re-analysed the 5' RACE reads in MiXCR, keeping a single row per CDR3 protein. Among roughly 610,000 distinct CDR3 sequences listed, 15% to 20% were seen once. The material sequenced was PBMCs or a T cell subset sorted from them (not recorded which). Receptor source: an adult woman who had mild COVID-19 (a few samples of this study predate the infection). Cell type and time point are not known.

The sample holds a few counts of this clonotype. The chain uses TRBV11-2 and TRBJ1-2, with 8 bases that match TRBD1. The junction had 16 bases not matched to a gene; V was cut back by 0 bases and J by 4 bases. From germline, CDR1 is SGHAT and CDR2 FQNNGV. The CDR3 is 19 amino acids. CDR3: CASSLDAYRGRSLSYGYTF. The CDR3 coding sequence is TGTGCCAGCAGCTTAGATGCATACAGGGGGAGGTCCCTATCCTATGGCTACACCTTC. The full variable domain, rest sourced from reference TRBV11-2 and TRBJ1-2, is EAGVAQSPRYKIIEKRQSVAFWCNPISGHATLYWYQQILGQGPKLLIQFQNNGVVDDSQLPKDRFSAERLKGVDSTLKIQPAKLEDSAVYLCASSLDAYRGRSLSYGYTFGSGTRLTVV.

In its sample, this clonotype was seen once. The CDR3 loop reads CASTLGIQTYNSPLHF. In DNA form, the CDR3 reads TGTGCCAGCACTCTGGGAATCCAGACTTATAATTCACCCCTCCACTTT. The chain couples TRBV7-2 to TRBJ1-6; D is ambiguous. CDR3 length: 16 residues. Germline V gene data show CDR1 as SGHTA and CDR2 as FQGNSA. V shed 7 bases and J shed 4 bases, with 17 bases lying between them.

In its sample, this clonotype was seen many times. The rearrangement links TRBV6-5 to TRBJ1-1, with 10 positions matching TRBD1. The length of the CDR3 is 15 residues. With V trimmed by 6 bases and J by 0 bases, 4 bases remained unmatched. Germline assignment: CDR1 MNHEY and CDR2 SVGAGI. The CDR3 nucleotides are TGTGCCAGCAGGACAGGGGGCTATGTGAACACTGAAGCTTTCTTT. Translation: CASRTGGYVNTEAFF.

The DNA for the CDR3 is TGCGCCAGCAGCCAAGATCTTCCGGACGAGCAGTACTTC. Protein sequence: CASSQDLPDEQYF. The chain combines TRBV4-1 with TRBJ2-7; D not certain. Trimming cost V 0 bases and J 5 bases, with 8 bases left between them. Germline lookup yields CDR1 MGHRA and CDR2 YSYEKL. The CDR3 consists of 13 residues.

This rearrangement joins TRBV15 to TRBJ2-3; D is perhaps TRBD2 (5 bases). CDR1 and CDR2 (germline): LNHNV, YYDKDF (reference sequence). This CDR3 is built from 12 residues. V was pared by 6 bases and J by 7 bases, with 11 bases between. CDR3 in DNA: TGTGCCACCAGAATCCCCGGGAATACGCAGTATTTT. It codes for CATRIPGNTQYF.

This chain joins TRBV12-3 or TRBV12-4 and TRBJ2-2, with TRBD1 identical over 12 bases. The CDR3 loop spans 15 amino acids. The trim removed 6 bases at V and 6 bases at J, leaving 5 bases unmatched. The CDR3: CASRSGTGGSGELFF. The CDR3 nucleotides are TGTGCCAGCAGATCCGGGACAGGGGGCTCCGGGGAGCTGTTTTTT.

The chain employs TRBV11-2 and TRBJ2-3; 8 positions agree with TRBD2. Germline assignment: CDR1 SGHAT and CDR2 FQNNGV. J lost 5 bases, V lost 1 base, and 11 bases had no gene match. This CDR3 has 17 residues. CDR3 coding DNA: TGTGCCAGCAGCTTAGGAGGTTGGGAGCGGGAGATAGATACGCAGTATTTT. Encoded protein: CASSLGGWEREIDTQYF.

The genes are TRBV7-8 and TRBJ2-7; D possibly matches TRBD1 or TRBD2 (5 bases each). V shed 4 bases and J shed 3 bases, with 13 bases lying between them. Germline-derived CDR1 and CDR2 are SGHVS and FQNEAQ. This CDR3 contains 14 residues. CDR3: CASSSSGRLYEQYF. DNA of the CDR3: TGTGCCAGCAGCTCTTCGGGACGGCTCTACGAGCAGTACTTC.